One and the same sample provided the 26 T cell receptor beta chains below, sequenced in a study of blood T cell repertoires in COVID-19. The protocol was immunoSEQ multiplex PCR, while the TCRdb copy is restricted to in-frame clones and leaves out a portion. The table records fewer than 90,000 clones, about 74% of them present only once. The sequencing input was peripheral blood. All receptors come from a human donor in a cohort sampled during active COVID-19.

The V and J genes are TRBV5-1 and TRBJ1-2, with unresolved D. V lost 4 bases and J lost 4, with 14 bases in between. Germline values: CDR1 SGHRS, CDR2 YFSETQ. The CDR3 is made up of 14 amino acids. This chain's CDR3 is CASSPSGNSYGYTF. DNA for the CDR3: TGCGCCAGCAGCCCATCGGGGAATAGCTATGGCTACACCTTC.

This clone showed up just a few times. This rearrangement joins TRBV24-1 to TRBJ2-1; TRBD1 aligns across 12 bases. The germline CDR1 and CDR2 sequences are KGHDR and SFDVKD. The CDR3 has 18 residues. V was pared by 5 bases and J by 6 bases, with 13 bases of the junction left unmatched. CDR3 bases: TGTGCCACCAGTGGATCCGGGACAGGGGGCTTGTACAGCAATGAGCAGTTCTTC. It yields the protein CATSGSGTGGLYSNEQFF.

This clone was detected only a few times. This sequence joins TRBV27 and TRBJ2-7; the match to TRBD2 covers 9 bases. The V segment lost 5 bases and the J segment 0 bases; nucleotides outside the gene matches: 5. The germline V gene has CDR1 MNHEY and CDR2 SMNVEV (reference sequence). This CDR3 contains 15 residues. In DNA form, the CDR3 reads TGTGCCAGCAGTCCGACTAGCGGCCTCTCCTACGAGCAGTACTTC. It translates to CASSPTSGLSYEQYF.

The chain uses TRBV29-1 and TRBJ2-1; 10 nucleotides match TRBD1. CDR1 and CDR2 (germline): SQVTM, ANQGSEA. This CDR3 contains 14 residues. Germline trimming cut 7 bases from V and 8 bases from J; bases unmatched to any gene: 11. The CDR3 region is CSAGGQGKRDEQFF. Written as DNA, the CDR3 is TGCAGCGCCGGGGGACAGGGGAAGAGAGATGAGCAGTTCTTC.

The gene calls are TRBV7-2 and TRBJ2-1; D may be TRBD2 (5 bases). Trimming left V 5 bases short and J 8 bases short, with 16 bases between. The CDR3 totals 14 residues. The germline CDR1 and CDR2 sequences are SGHTA and FQGNSA. The CDR3: CASSPQTTVHEQFF. For the CDR3, the DNA is TGTGCCAGCAGCCCTCAGACTACCGTCCATGAGCAGTTCTTC.

The chain recombines TRBV4-2 with TRBJ2-1; D may be TRBD1 (6 bases). CDR3 length: 16 amino acids. V was shortened by 2 bases and J by 4 bases, with 15 bases between the two germline ends. The germline V gene encodes CDR1 LGHNA and CDR2 YNFKEQ. CDR3 region: CASSQPSSQGYNEQFF. The CDR3 DNA sequence: TGTGCCAGCAGCCAACCCTCTTCACAGGGTTACAATGAGCAGTTCTTC.

The CDR3 region has the DNA TGTGCCAGCAGCCCTAAGCGGGAGTTAGGCACCGGGGAGCTGTTTTTT. This encodes CASSPKRELGTGELFF. The chain carries TRBV5-6 and TRBJ2-2; TRBD2 matches 8 bases. The CDR3 is 16 amino acids. The junction had 9 bases not matched to a gene; V was cut back by 4 bases and J by 4 bases. Germline assignment: CDR1 SGHDT and CDR2 YYEEEE.

This chain joins TRBV7-9 and TRBJ2-1; 8 bases match TRBD1. The CDR3 length is 14 residues. Germline-derived CDR1 and CDR2 are SEHNR and FQNEAQ (reference sequence). J was trimmed by 6 bases and V by 5 bases; bases with no gene match: 6. The CDR3 spells CASSRTGLGNEQFF. Here the CDR3 DNA reads TGTGCCAGCAGCCGGACAGGGCTGGGCAATGAGCAGTTCTTC.

This clone has only a few counts. This rearrangement joins TRBV5-8 to TRBJ2-7; the match to TRBD2 covers 9 bases. The germline V gene has CDR1 SGHTS and CDR2 YDEGEE. The trim removed 0 bases at V and 4 bases at J, leaving 5 bases unmatched. The CDR3 runs 15 residues. The CDR3 bases are TGTGCCAGCAGCTTGGTACCTAGCGGGATATACGAGCAGTACTTC. Its protein is CASSLVPSGIYEQYF.

The chain is built from TRBV7-8 and TRBJ2-6, with D tentatively TRBD1 (8 bases). Germline V lookup: CDR1 SGHVS, CDR2 FQNEAQ. CDR3 length equals 18 residues. Between the trimmed V and J ends, which lost 5 bases and 3 bases, there was a span of 20 bases. Here the CDR3 reads CASSLERQGRGGANVLTF. Here the CDR3 DNA reads TGTGCCAGCAGCCTAGAACGACAGGGGAGGGGTGGGGCCAACGTCCTGACTTTC.

V usage is TRBV19 and J usage is TRBJ1-1; TRBD1 might be the D (6 bases). Germline lookup yields CDR1 LNHDA and CDR2 SQIVND (reference sequence). CDR3 length equals 14 residues. V was clipped by 5 bases and J by 5 bases, with 15 bases between them. In DNA, the CDR3 is TGTGCCAGTAGTTCCAACCTCAGGGGAACTGAAGCTTTCTTT. Protein: CASSSNLRGTEAFF. Complete variable domain (other parts from reference TRBV19 and TRBJ1-1): DGGITQSPKYLFRKEGQNVTLSCEQNLNHDAMYWYRQDPGQGLRLIYYSQIVNDFQKGDIAEGYSVSREKKESFPLTVTSAQKNPTAFYLCASSSNLRGTEAFFGQGTRLTVV.

The chain combines TRBV5-4 with TRBJ1-3; D is ambiguous. Trimming stripped 0 bases from V and 0 bases from J, with 7 bases between. This CDR3 contains 15 residues. Germline assignment: CDR1 SGHNT and CDR2 YYREEE (reference sequence). The CDR3 coding sequence is TGTGCCAGCAGCTTGGGGTCAGGCTCTGGAAACACCATATATTTT. It yields the protein CASSLGSGSGNTIYF.

This clone was seen a few times. This sequence joins TRBV30 and TRBJ1-3; the D gene is possibly TRBD1 (5 bases). The CDR3 is made up of 14 amino acids. Germline loops: CDR1 GTSNPN, CDR2 SVGIG (reference sequence). Trimming cost V 2 bases and J 1 base, with 9 bases left between them. The CDR3 nucleotides read TGTGCCTGGAGTCGGGGGGGGTCTGGAAACACCATATATTTT. Amino acids: CAWSRGGSGNTIYF.

The chain is built from TRBV10-3 and TRBJ1-5; TRBD1 might be the D (5 bases). The germline CDR1 and CDR2 sequences are ENHRY and SYGVKD. CDR3 length: 13 residues. Deletions cut 5 bases from V and 5 bases from J, with 10 bases between. The CDR3 spells CAISWDLDQPQHF. The DNA for the CDR3 is TGTGCCATCAGTTGGGACTTGGATCAGCCCCAGCATTTT.

V is TRBV27 and J is TRBJ2-1, with D maybe TRBD2 (6 bases). In germline, CDR1 is MNHEY, CDR2 SMNVEV (reference sequence). The CDR3 loop spans 12 amino acids. V lost 4 bases and J 9 bases, leaving 10 bases between the germline ends. The CDR3: CASSWVSGEQFF. CDR3 sequence (DNA): TGTGCCAGCAGTTGGGTTAGCGGTGAGCAGTTCTTC.

The chain has TRBV5-1 and TRBJ2-1; 14 bases are shared with TRBD2. V was pared by 3 bases and J by 0 bases, with 8 bases of the junction left unmatched. The CDR3 runs to 19 residues. CDR1 and CDR2 (germline): SGHRS, YFSETQ. The CDR3 protein is CASSWVRTSGRSSYNEQFF. CDR3 coding DNA: TGCGCCAGCAGCTGGGTCCGGACTAGCGGGAGGAGCTCCTACAATGAGCAGTTCTTC.

This chain connects TRBV19 to TRBJ1-5, with no clear D. Between the trimmed V and J ends, which lost 7 bases and 6 bases, there was a span of 13 bases. Germline values: CDR1 LNHDA, CDR2 SQIVND (reference sequence). CDR3 length equals 13 residues. The CDR3 coding sequence is TGTGCCAGTACGCCGGCGGTCGGTCAGCCCCAGCATTTT. Translation: CASTPAVGQPQHF.

This chain joins TRBV14 and TRBJ2-5; 7 bases are shared with TRBD2. The CDR3 sequence is 17 residues long. Germline V lookup: CDR1 SGHDN, CDR2 FVKESK. V was pared by 1 base and J by 4 bases, with 12 bases of the junction left unmatched. The chain's CDR3 is CASSQGRGSGTIETQYF. The CDR3 DNA sequence: TGTGCCAGCAGCCAAGGGAGAGGGAGCGGGACCATAGAGACCCAGTACTTC.

This clone was observed once. J is TRBJ1-2 and V is TRBV5-1; D may be TRBD1 (5 bases). V was pared by 3 bases and J by 6 bases, with 12 bases between. There are 13 residues in the CDR3. Germline CDR1 is SGHRS and CDR2 is YFSETQ. As DNA, the CDR3 is TGCGCCAGCAGCTGGGGGGGATCTAATGGCTACACCTTC. This gives the protein CASSWGGSNGYTF.

This rearrangement joins TRBV20-1 to TRBJ1-4, with 7 bases identical to TRBD1. Germline CDR1 DFQATT, CDR2 SNEGSKA (reference sequence). CDR3 size: 12 residues. Losses at the gene ends were 3 bases for V and 7 bases for J; bases not matched to a gene: 2. CDR3: CSASRQGEKLFF. CDR3 in DNA: TGCAGTGCTAGTAGACAGGGTGAAAAACTGTTTTTT.

The chain employs TRBV28 and TRBJ2-5; 7 bases map to TRBD1. CDR3 length: 14 amino acids. Unmatched junction bases numbered 4, after V lost 2 bases and J lost 4 bases. Looked up from germline, CDR1 is MDHEN and CDR2 is SYDVKM. This CDR3 reads CASSLDRVVETQYF. The CDR3 region has the DNA TGTGCCAGCAGTTTAGACAGGGTGGTAGAGACCCAGTACTTC.

This clone was seen only a few times. The chain uses TRBV3-1 (or the pseudogene TRBV3-2) and TRBJ1-1; 7 bases agree with TRBD1. In germline, CDR1 is LGHDT, CDR2 YNNKEL (reference sequence). The V and J ends lost 4 bases and 0 bases, in that order; junction bases with no gene match: 2. CDR3 size: 14 residues. The CDR3 sequence: CASSLGTVNTEAFF. The CDR3 DNA is TGTGCCAGCAGCCTAGGGACAGTGAACACTGAAGCTTTCTTT.

This sequence joins TRBV12-5 and TRBJ2-1; D possibly corresponds to TRBD2 (6 bases). There are 11 residues in the CDR3. Germline V gives CDR1 LGHNT, CDR2 FRNRAP. V lost 6 bases and J 9 bases, leaving 9 bases between the germline ends. The CDR3, as DNA: TGTGCTAGTGGCGCCGGGGGTGAGCAGTTCTTC. The encoded protein is CASGAGGEQFF.

The V call is TRBV28, the J call TRBJ1-4, with D hard to call. The CDR3 has 13 amino acids. Germline V gene lookup returns CDR1 MDHEN and CDR2 SYDVKM. Trimming pared 7 bases from V and 5 bases from J, leaving 11 bases between. CDR3 loop: CASKGGSNEKLFF. In DNA, the CDR3 is TGTGCCAGCAAAGGAGGCAGCAATGAAAAACTGTTTTTT.

The chain carries TRBV25-1 and TRBJ2-1, with TRBD1 matching over 11 bases. CDR1 is MGHDK and CDR2 is SYGVNS in the germline V gene. The V gene end was trimmed by 1 base and the J gene end by 7 bases; junction bases not matched to a gene: 3. The CDR3 consists of 15 residues. Here the CDR3 reads CASSESGQGANEQFF. The CDR3 DNA reads as TGTGCCAGCAGTGAATCTGGACAGGGGGCGAATGAGCAGTTCTTC.

The genes are TRBV28 and TRBJ2-1; TRBD1 agrees at 7 bases. The V gene end was trimmed by 6 bases and the J gene end by 5 bases; junction bases not matched to a gene: 4. Germline V gene sequence: CDR1 MDHEN, CDR2 SYDVKM. CDR3 length: 13 residues. The DNA of the CDR3 is TGTGCCAGCAGCCAGGACAGGAACAATGAGCAGTTCTTC. This translates into CASSQDRNNEQFF.